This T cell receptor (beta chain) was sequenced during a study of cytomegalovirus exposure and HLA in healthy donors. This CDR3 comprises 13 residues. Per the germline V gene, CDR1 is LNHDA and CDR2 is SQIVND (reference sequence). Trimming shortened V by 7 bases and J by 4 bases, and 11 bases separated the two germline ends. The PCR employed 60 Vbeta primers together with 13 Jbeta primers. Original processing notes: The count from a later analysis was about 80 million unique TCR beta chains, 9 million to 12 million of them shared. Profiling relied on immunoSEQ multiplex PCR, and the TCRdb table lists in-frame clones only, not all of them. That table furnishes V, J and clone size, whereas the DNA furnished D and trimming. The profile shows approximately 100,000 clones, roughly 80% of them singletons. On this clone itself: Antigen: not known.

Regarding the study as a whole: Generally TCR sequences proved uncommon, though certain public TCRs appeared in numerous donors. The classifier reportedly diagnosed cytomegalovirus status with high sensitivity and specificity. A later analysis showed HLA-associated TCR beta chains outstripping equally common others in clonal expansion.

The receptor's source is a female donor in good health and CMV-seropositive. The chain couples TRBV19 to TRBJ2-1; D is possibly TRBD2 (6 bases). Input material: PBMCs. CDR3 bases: TGTGCCAGTACCAGAGGACTATACAATGAGCAGTTCTTC. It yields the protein CASTRGLYNEQFF.